This TCR beta chain stems from a study of response to subunit inactivated influenza vaccine. This clonotype has more than one count but fewer than ten. Antigen: not known. Study outcomes and limitations: The authors suggested that every seasonal influenza vaccination recruits few new T cells.

Germline V gene sequence: CDR1 KGHDR, CDR2 SFDVKD. There are 15 residues in the CDR3. TCRdb ran MiXCR on the RT-PCR reads and lists one entry per CDR3 protein. The profile shows hundreds of thousands of distinct CDR3 sequences, 14% of them singletons. The TCR was taken from a man aged 45-65 years who received an inactivated influenza vaccine. The sample here was PBMCs from blood, taken 14 to 15 days before vaccination. V usage is TRBV24-1 and J usage is TRBJ2-5; 10 bases agree with TRBD1. CDR3 protein: CGTSGTGTGEETQYF. The DNA for the CDR3 is TGTGGTACCAGTGGCACCGGGACAGGGGAAGAGACCCAGTACTTC.